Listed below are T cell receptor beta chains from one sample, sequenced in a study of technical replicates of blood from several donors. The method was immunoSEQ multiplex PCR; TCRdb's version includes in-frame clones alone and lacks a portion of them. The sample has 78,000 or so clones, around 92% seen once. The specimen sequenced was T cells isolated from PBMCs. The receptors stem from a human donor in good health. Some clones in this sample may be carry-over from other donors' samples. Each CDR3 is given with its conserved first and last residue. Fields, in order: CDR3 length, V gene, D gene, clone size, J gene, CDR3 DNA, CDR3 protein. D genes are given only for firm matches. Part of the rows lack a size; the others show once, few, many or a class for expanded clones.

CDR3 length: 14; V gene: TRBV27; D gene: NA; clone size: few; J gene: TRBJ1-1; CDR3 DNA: TGTGCCAGCAGTTTAGCGGGGGCAAGAACTGAAGCTTTCTTT; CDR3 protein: CASSLAGARTEAFF
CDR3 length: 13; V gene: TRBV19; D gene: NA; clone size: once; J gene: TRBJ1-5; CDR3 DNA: TGTGCCAGTAGTATAGAGAAAGCTCAGCCCCAGCATTTT; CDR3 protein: CASSIEKAQPQHF
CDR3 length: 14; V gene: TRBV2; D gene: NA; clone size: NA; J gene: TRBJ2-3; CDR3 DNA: TGTGCCAGCCTTGAGACTAGGGGCCCAGATACGCAGTATTTT; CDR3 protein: CASLETRGPDTQYF
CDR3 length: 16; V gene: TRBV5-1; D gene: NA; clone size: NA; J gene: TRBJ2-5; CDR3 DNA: TGCGCCAGCAGCTTGGCGGTGCCAGGGGAAGGGGAGACCCAGTACTTC; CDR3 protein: CASSLAVPGEGETQYF
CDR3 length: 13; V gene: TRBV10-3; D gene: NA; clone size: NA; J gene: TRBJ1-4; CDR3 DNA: TGTGCCATCAGTGCAGAGGTTAATGAAAAACTGTTTTTT; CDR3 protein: CAISAEVNEKLFF
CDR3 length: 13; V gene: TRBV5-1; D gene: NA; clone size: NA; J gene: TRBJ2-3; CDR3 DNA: TGCGCCAGCAGCTTGGCAGGGAAGGATACGCAGTATTTT; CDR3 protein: CASSLAGKDTQYF
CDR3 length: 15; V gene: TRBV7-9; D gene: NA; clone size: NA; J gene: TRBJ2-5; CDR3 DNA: TGTGCCAGCAGCTTGGGGAGTAGGCTCCAAGAGACCCAGTACTTC; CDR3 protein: CASSLGSRLQETQYF
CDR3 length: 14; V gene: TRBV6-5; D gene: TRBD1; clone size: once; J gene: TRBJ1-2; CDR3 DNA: TGTGCCAGCAGCTCTGGACAGGTGGTCTATGGCTACACCTTC; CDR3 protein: CASSSGQVVYGYTF
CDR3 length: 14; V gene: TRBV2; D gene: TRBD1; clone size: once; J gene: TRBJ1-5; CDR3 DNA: TGTGCCAGCAGTGGTGGGACAGTGATCCAGCCCCAGCATTTT; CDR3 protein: CASSGGTVIQPQHF
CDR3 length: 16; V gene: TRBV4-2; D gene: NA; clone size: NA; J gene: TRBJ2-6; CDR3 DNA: TGTGCCAGCAGCGCCTTACCGAGCTCTGGGGCCAACGTCCTGACTTTC; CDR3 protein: CASSALPSSGANVLTF
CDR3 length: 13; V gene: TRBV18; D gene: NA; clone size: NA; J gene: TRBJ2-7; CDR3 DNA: TGTGCCAGCTCATTACAGGACAGTCGCGAGCAGTACTTC; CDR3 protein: CASSLQDSREQYF
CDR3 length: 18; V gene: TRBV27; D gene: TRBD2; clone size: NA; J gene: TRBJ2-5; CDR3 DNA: TGTGCCAGCGGAATACCGGGACTAGCGGGAGACCCGAAGGAGACCCAGTACTTC; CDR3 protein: CASGIPGLAGDPKETQYF
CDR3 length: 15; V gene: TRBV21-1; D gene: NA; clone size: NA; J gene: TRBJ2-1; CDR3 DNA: TGTGCCAGCACCTTTAGCGGGAGGGCCTACAATGAGCAGTTCTTC; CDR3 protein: CASTFSGRAYNEQFF
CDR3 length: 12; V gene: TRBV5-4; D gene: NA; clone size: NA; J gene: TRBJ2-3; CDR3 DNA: TGTGCCAGCAGCTTTCGAGCTGATACGCAGTATTTT; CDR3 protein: CASSFRADTQYF
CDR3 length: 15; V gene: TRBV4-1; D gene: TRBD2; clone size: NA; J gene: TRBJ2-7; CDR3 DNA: TGCGCCAGCAGCCTACGCCTTAGCGGGACCTACGAGCAGTACTTC; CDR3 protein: CASSLRLSGTYEQYF
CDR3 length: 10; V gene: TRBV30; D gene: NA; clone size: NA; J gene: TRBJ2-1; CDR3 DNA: TGTGCCTGGAGGGGGCATGAGCAGTTCTTC; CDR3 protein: CAWRGHEQFF
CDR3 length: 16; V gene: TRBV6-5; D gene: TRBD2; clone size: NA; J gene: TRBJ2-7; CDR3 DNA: TGTGCCAGCAGTTACGAGGGACTAGCGGGAGTTGGCGAGCAGTACTTC; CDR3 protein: CASSYEGLAGVGEQYF
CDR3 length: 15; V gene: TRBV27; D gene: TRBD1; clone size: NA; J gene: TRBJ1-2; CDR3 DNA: TGTGCCAGCAGTTTCTACCGGGACAGGTTCTATGGCTACACCTTC; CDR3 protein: CASSFYRDRFYGYTF
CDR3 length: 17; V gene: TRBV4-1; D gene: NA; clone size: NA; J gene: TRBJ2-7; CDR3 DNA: TGCGCCAGCAGCCACGACGTACGGGGGGCCAAATCCTACGAGCAGTACTTC; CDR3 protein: CASSHDVRGAKSYEQYF
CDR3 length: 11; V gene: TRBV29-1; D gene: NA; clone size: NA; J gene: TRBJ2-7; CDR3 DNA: TGCAGCGCCCTACGCTCCTACGAGCAGTACTTC; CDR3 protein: CSALRSYEQYF
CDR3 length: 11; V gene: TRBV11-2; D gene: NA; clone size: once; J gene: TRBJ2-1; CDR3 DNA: TGTGCCAGCACCATTATCGGGGAGCAGTTCTTC; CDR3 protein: CASTIIGEQFF
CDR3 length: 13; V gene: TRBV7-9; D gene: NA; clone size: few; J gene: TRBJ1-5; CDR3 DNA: TGTGCCAGCAGCTTAGGGCTGAATCAGCCCCAGCATTTT; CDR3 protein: CASSLGLNQPQHF
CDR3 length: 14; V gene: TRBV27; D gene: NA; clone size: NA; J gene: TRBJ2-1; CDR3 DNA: TGTGCCAGCAGTTTACTCCCCTCCTACAATGAGCAGTTCTTC; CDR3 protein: CASSLLPSYNEQFF
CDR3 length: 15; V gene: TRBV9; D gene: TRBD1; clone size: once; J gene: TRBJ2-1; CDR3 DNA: TGTGCCAGCAGCCATCCGGGACAGGGGGGTAATGAGCAGTTCTTC; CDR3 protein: CASSHPGQGGNEQFF
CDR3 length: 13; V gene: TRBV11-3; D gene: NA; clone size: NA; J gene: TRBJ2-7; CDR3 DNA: TGTGCCAGCAGCTTGAGTTCCACCTACGAGCAGTACTTC; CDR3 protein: CASSLSSTYEQYF
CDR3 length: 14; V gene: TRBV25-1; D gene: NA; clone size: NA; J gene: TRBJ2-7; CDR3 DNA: TGTGCCAGCAGTGATCCATACCCGGGAAACGAGCAGTACTTC; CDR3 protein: CASSDPYPGNEQYF
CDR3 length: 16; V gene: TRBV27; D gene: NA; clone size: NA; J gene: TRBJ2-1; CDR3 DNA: TGTGCCAGCAGTTTTATGGGGAGTTTGTTTTCAGTTGAGCAGTTCTTC; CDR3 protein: CASSFMGSLFSVEQFF
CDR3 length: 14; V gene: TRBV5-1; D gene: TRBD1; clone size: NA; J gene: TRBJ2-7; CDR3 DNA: TGCGCCAGCAGCTCAACAGGGGGCGGTTACGAGCAGTACTTC; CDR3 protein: CASSSTGGGYEQYF
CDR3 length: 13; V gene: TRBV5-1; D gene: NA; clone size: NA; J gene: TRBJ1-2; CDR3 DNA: TGCGCCAGCAGCTTAGGACAGAACTATGGCTACACCTTC; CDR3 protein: CASSLGQNYGYTF
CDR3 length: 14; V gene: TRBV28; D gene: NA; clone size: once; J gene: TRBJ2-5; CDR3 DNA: TGTGCCAGCAACCTATCAGGGCTCCAAGAGACCCAGTACTTC; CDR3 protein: CASNLSGLQETQYF
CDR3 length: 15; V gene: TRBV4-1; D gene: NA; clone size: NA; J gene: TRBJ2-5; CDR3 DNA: TGCGCCAGCAGCCAATCCCAGGGGATCCAAGAGACCCAGTACTTC; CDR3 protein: CASSQSQGIQETQYF
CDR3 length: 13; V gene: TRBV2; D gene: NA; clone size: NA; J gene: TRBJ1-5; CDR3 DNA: TGTGCCAGCAAAGGCGGTAGCAATCAGCCCCAGCATTTT; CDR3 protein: CASKGGSNQPQHF
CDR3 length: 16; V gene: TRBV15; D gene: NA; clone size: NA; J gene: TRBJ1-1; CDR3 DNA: TGTGCCACCAGCAGAGATCTGACGGACTCGAACACTGAAGCTTTCTTT; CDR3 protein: CATSRDLTDSNTEAFF
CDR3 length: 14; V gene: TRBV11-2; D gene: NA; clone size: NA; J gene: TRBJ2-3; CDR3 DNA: TGTGCCAGCAGCCCCCGACAGTCCACAGATACGCAGTATTTT; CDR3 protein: CASSPRQSTDTQYF
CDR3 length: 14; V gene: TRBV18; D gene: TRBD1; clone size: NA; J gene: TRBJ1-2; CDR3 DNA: TGTGCCAGCTCCCCCGGGACAGTACTCTATGGCTACACCTTC; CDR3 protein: CASSPGTVLYGYTF
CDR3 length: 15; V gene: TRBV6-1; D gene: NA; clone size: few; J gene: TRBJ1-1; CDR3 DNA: TGTGCCAGCAGTGAATGGGGGGGCGCGGGCACTGAAGCTTTCTTT; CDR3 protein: CASSEWGGAGTEAFF
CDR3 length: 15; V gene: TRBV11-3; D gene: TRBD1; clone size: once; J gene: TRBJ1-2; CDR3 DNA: TGTGCCAGCAGTCGGACAGGGGGTGACATCTATGGCTACACCTTC; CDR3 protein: CASSRTGGDIYGYTF
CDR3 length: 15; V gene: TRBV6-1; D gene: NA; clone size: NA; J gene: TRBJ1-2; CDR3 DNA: TGTGCCAGCAGGGTTGGACTAGACAAAAACTATGGCTACACCTTC; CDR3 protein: CASRVGLDKNYGYTF
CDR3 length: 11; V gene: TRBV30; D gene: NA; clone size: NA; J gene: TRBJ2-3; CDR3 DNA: TGTGCCTGGTCTATAGCAGATACGCAGTATTTT; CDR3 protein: CAWSIADTQYF
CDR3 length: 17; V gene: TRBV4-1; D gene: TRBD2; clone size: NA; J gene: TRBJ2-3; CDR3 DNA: TGCGCCAGCAGCCAAGTTTTTTTAGGACTAGACACAGATACGCAGTATTTT; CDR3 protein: CASSQVFLGLDTDTQYF
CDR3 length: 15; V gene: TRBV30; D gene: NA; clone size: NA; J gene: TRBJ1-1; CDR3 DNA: TGTGCCTGGAGTAGCAGGGCGCCCATTAACACTGAAGCTTTCTTT; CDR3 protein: CAWSSRAPINTEAFF
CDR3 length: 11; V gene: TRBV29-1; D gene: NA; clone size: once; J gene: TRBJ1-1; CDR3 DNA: TGCAGCGCAGGGTCCTCCGCTGAAGCTTTCTTT; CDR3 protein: CSAGSSAEAFF
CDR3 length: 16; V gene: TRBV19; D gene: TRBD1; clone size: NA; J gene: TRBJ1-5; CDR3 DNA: TGTGCCAGTAGTCCCCAATCGGGACAGGGCAATCAGCCCCAGCATTTT; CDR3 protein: CASSPQSGQGNQPQHF
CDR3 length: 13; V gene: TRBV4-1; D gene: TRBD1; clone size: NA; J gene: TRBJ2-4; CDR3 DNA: TGCGCCAGCAGCCAAGGGGACAGGACAATTCAGTACTTC; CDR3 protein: CASSQGDRTIQYF
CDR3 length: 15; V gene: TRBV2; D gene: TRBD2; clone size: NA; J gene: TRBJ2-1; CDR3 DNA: TGTGCCAGCATTAAGGGTAGCGGGAACCTCAATGAGCAGTTCTTC; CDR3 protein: CASIKGSGNLNEQFF
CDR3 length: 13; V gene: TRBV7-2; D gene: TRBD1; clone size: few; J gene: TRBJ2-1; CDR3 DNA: TGTGCCAGCAGCTTTCGACAGGGGCCCTGGGGGTTCTTC; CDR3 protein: CASSFRQGPWGFF
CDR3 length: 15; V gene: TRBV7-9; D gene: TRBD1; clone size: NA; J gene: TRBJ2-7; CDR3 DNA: TGTGCCAGCAGCTTAGGGTTGGGACAGGGCTACGAGCAGTACTTC; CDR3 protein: CASSLGLGQGYEQYF
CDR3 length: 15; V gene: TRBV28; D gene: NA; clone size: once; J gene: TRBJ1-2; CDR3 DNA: TGTGCCAGCGGCGGGGAACCCCAAATAAACTATGGCTACACCTTC; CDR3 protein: CASGGEPQINYGYTF
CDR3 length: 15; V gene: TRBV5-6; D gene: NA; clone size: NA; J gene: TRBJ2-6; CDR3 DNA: TGTGCCAGCAGCTTGTGGCCTTCTGGGGCCAACGTCCTGACTTTC; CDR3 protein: CASSLWPSGANVLTF
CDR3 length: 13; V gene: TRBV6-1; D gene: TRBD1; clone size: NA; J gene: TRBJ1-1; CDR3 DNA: TGTGCCAGCAAAACAGGGGGCTTGGTAATGGCTTTCTTT; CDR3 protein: CASKTGGLVMAFF
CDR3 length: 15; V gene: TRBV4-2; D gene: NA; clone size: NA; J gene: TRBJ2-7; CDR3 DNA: TGTGCCAGCAGCCAAGAGCCTGTCGGGAACTACGAGCAGCACTTC; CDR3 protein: CASSQEPVGNYEQHF
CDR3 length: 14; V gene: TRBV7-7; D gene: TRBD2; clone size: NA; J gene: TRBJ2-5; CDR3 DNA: TGTGCCAGCAGCCCTAGCGGGAGCTGGGAGACCCAGTACTTC; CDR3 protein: CASSPSGSWETQYF
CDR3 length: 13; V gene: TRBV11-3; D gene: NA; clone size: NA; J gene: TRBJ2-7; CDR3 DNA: TGTGCCAGCAGCTTAACGCGCGACTACGAGCAGTACTTC; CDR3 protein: CASSLTRDYEQYF
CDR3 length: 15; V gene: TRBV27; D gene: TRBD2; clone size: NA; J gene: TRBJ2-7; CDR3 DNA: TGTGCCAGCAGTACGCGACTAGCGGGGGCCTACGAGCAGTACTTC; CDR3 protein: CASSTRLAGAYEQYF
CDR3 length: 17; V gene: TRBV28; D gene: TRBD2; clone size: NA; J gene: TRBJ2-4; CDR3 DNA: TGTGCCAGCAGTATTGGAAGCGGGATCGGTTTCTCTACTGTGAGGTACTTC; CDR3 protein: CASSIGSGIGFSTVRYF
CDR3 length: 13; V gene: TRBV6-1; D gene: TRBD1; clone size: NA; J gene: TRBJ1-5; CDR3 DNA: TGTGCCAGCAGCGAGACAGGGGCGCAGCCCCAGCATTTT; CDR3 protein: CASSETGAQPQHF
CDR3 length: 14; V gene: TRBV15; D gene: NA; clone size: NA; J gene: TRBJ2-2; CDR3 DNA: TGTGCCACCAGCATGGGAACAGGGAACGGGGAGCTGTTTTTT; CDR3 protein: CATSMGTGNGELFF
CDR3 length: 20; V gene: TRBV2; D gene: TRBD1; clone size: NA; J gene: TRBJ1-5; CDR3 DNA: TGTGCCAGCAGTGGATCCGGGACAGGAGCATCCCAGGGGTTGGGCCAGCCCCAGCATTTT; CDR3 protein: CASSGSGTGASQGLGQPQHF